These 13 T cell receptor beta chains originate from one sample sequenced in a study of cytomegalovirus exposure and HLA in healthy donors. It was with 60 Vbeta and 13 Jbeta primers that the PCR ran. Here immunoSEQ multiplex PCR was the method, and the copy in TCRdb shows in-frame clones only, minus some. The sample consists of 250,000 or so clones, about nine tenths of them appearing once. Material for sequencing was PBMCs. These receptors all come from a girl aged 2-10 years in good health and CMV-seronegative.

This clone was observed a handful of times. The rearrangement joins TRBV5-6 to TRBJ2-7; weak D call: TRBD1 (5 bases). Germline V gene data show CDR1 as SGHDT and CDR2 as YYEEEE. The CDR3 contains 13 residues. The V end lost 4 bases, the J end lost 1 base, and 9 bases lay between the germline ends. This chain's CDR3 is CASSGAVSYEQYF. For the CDR3, the DNA is TGTGCCAGCAGCGGGGCGGTTTCCTACGAGCAGTACTTC.

In its sample, this clone was seen once. The chain uses TRBV2 and TRBJ2-6, with a weak D call TRBD1 (6 bases). Germline V lookup: CDR1 SNHLY, CDR2 FYNNEI. The ends were cut back, 9 bases at V and 0 bases at J, with 15 bases in the middle. The CDR3 is 16 residues long. The CDR3 DNA reads TGTGCCAGGAGGACAGCGGATAACTCTGGGGCCAACGTCCTGACTTTC. Amino acid sequence: CARRTADNSGANVLTF. Supplemented by reference TRBV2 and TRBJ2-6, the full variable domain reads EPEVTQTPSHQVTQMGQEVILRCVPISNHLYFYWYRQILGQKVEFLVSFYNNEISEKSEIFDDQFSVERPDGSNFTLKIRSTKLEDSAMYFCARRTADNSGANVLTFGAGSRLTVL.

The chain carries TRBV6-1 and TRBJ1-3; unclear D gene. Trimming left V 8 bases short and J 5 bases short, with 10 bases between. The V gene's germline CDR1 is MNHNS and CDR2 SASEGT. The CDR3 runs to 12 residues. CDR3 nucleotides: TGTGCCAGCCAAAACTTCAGAAACACCATATATTTT. Its protein is CASQNFRNTIYF.

The chain combines TRBV9 with TRBJ1-1; TRBD1 aligns across 7 bases. CDR3 length equals 14 residues. The germline gives CDR1 SGDLS, CDR2 YYNGEE. Trimming cost V 3 bases and J 0 bases; bases outside gene matches: 2. The CDR3 coding sequence is TGTGCCAGCAGCGCGGGACAGCTGAACACTGAAGCTTTCTTT. As protein: CASSAGQLNTEAFF.

The chain links TRBV30 to TRBJ1-2, with TRBD1 as a possible D gene (5 bases). The germline V and J ends were trimmed by 3 bases and 5 bases, with 16 bases remaining between them. CDR1 GTSNPN and CDR2 SVGIG come from the germline V gene (reference sequence). CDR3 length: 14 amino acids. Here the CDR3 DNA reads TGTGCCTGGAGCACCCGGGGGAAAGGATATGGCTACACCTTC. This codes for CAWSTRGKGYGYTF.

V and J are TRBV5-8 and TRBJ1-6; TRBD1 matches at 9 bases. Germline assignment: CDR1 SGHTS and CDR2 YDEGEE. J was trimmed by 7 bases and V by 4 bases; bases with no gene match: 9. This CDR3 has 16 amino acids. CDR3 amino acids: CASSPGTGFVNSPLHF. CDR3 nucleotide sequence: TGTGCCAGCAGCCCCGGGACAGGGTTCGTAAATTCACCCCTCCACTTT.

This clone was observed a few times. V usage is TRBV30 and J usage is TRBJ2-2; 7 nucleotides match TRBD2. The junction had 8 bases not matched to a gene; V was cut back by 5 bases and J by 2 bases. The CDR3 covers 15 residues. Germline-derived CDR1 and CDR2 are GTSNPN and SVGIG (reference sequence). CDR3 nucleotide sequence: TGTGCCTGGCAGGGCGGGAGCCTCAACACCGGGGAGCTGTTTTTT. It yields the protein CAWQGGSLNTGELFF. The entire variable domain, with the rest obtained from reference TRBV30 and TRBJ2-2, is as follows: SQTIHQWPATLVQPVGSPLSLECTVEGTSNPNLYWYRQAAGRGLQLLFYSVGIGQISSEVPQNLSASRPQDRQFILSSKKLLLSDSGFYLCAWQGGSLNTGELFFGEGSRLTVL.

The chain links TRBV7-9 to TRBJ2-7, with a possible D match to TRBD2 (6 bases). V lost 0 bases, J lost 0 bases, and 9 bases lay in between. This CDR3 contains 15 residues. Germline CDR1 reads SEHNR; CDR2 reads FQNEAQ (reference sequence). CDR3 in DNA: TGTGCCAGCAGCTTAGCGGGGGGATACTCCTACGAGCAGTACTTC. Amino acids: CASSLAGGYSYEQYF.

The genes are TRBV6-1 and TRBJ1-5; maybe TRBD1 (6 bases). The CDR3 is 17 residues long. Trimming shortened V by 4 bases and J by 0 bases, and 16 bases separated the two germline ends. Germline-derived CDR1 and CDR2 are MNHNS and SASEGT. The CDR3 here is CASSGSGTPYSNQPQHF. In DNA form, the CDR3 reads TGTGCCAGCAGTGGCTCCGGGACACCGTATAGCAATCAGCCCCAGCATTTT.

This clone has a single count. The gene calls are TRBV5-6 and TRBJ2-2, with 9 bases that match TRBD1. This CDR3 comprises 16 residues. V was pared by 1 base and J by 3 bases, with 4 bases of the junction left unmatched. The germline CDR1 and CDR2 sequences are SGHDT and YYEEEE. For the CDR3, the DNA is TGTGCCAGCAGCTTGTCTGGGACAGGGTACACCGGGGAGCTGTTTTTT. Protein sequence: CASSLSGTGYTGELFF.

The chain is built from TRBV7-2 and TRBJ1-1; no clear D gene. Germline V CDR1 and CDR2: SGHTA, FQGNSA. Between the trimmed V and J ends, which lost 2 bases and 1 base, there was a span of 11 bases. The CDR3 sequence is 15 residues long. Here the CDR3 DNA reads TGTGCCAGCAGCTTAATCTCAGGAGGGAACACTGAAGCTTTCTTT. As protein: CASSLISGGNTEAFF.

The CDR3 DNA is TGTGCCAGCAGTCTAACAGGGTCCGGGGCCAACGTCCTGACTTTC. This encodes CASSLTGSGANVLTF. J is TRBJ2-6 and V is TRBV5-4; a possible D gene is TRBD1 (6 bases). V lost 5 bases and J lost 4, with 13 bases in between. The CDR3 runs to 15 residues. CDR1 and CDR2 (germline): SGHNT, YYREEE (reference sequence).

Turning to this clone: The same CDR3 arises from other DNA sequences in this sample as well. The chain carries TRBV29-1 and TRBJ2-7; 9 bases line up with TRBD1. CDR3 length: 13 residues. With 6 bases clipped from V and 3 bases from J, the junction kept 6 bases outside the gene matches. The germline gives CDR1 SQVTM, CDR2 ANQGSEA. CDR3 nucleotides: TGCAGCGTGGAGGGACAGGGTGGCTACGAGCAGTACTTC. It is translated as CSVEGQGGYEQYF.